This entry features one T cell receptor beta chain sequence. Its antigen target is currently unknown. The sample holds no much larger clone one base away, and base qualities are not on file. The data were taken from a study of T cell responses to AZD1222 COVID-19 vaccine (dated by TCRdb to the early 2020s). About the investigation overall: A total of 233 trial participants underwent TCR sequencing, of whom some 210 received two doses of AZD1222 and 26 received two doses of the MenACWY control vaccine. Trial participants were enrolled by age into subgroups of 18-55, 56-69 and 70-plus years, and around 150, 29 and 61 TCR-sequenced participants, respectively, were included in these subgroups.

CDR1 and CDR2, looked up from the germline V gene (reference sequence), are MNHEY and SMNVEV. V lost 2 bases and J lost 1 base, and the count of bases not matched to a germline gene is 4. There are 16 amino acids in the CDR3, from cysteine to phenylalanine inclusive. Only the CDR3 DNA is retained, 48 bases long and in frame from the first base. Broad study findings and their caveats: Only a handful of AZD1222 recipients were SARS-CoV-2 seropositive at baseline, limiting conclusions about previously exposed vaccinees. Participants were mostly white British and included more females than males, and it was suggested by the authors that clonal diversity may have been underestimated. Spike-specific TCR breadth and depth rose significantly after two AZD1222 doses compared with day 0 and with MenACWY recipients. Reportedly, almost half of the unique spike-specific TCRs recognized epitopes lying outside the regions that are mutated in the B.1.351 and B.1.1.7 variants. The 56-69-year group was small, and its depth increase did not reach significance, likely because of low power. Because no day 14 peak-response samples were available, repertoires were characterized only after the peak T cell response. CD4 TCRs associated with the vaccine covered the entire spike protein, and the dominant responses were in regions 160-218 and 743-854.

The intended sense of this specimen's time point label: baseline before first vaccination. The meaning of the sample's treatment or condition label: meningococcal conjugate vaccine given as trial control. Samples from vaccinated people were obtained from the UK trials COV001 and COV002, which included a single-blind randomized controlled phase 2/3 trial of AZD1222 (ChAdOx1 nCoV-19) in healthy adults. For TCRbeta chain sequencing, PBMC samples were collected from trial participants at day 0 and at day 28 after the second dose. The CDR3 regions of human TCRbeta chains were analyzed by immunosequencing. Per the original workflow: Repertoire TCRs were matched against a reference library of SARS-CoV-2-specific TCRs generated with the MIRA antigen-specificity platform. Breadth was defined as the fraction of unique TCRs that were SARS-CoV-2-associated. Depth was defined as the fraction of total T cells that were SARS-CoV-2-associated. Each spike-specific TCR was assigned to its reactive spike region and to a CD4 or CD8 class using the MIRA data. Log10-transformed breadth and depth values were compared by one-way ANOVA with Sidak's multiple comparisons tests. TCRdb carries this immuneACCESS record with in-frame sequences only. Its versions omit some clonotypes, under half of them owing to an unresolved V gene in the studies checked, with the rest unexplained. V, J and clone size derive from that table, while D and trimming were established from the DNA sequence. Within this sample are about 190,000 clones, with about 90% of them counted one time only. The ten largest make up about 3% of the sample.

This sequence uses TRBV27 and TRBJ2-3, and TRBD2 matches 9 of the central bases. This TCR was sampled from an adult in good health. The source was peripheral blood, collected on day 0 of MenACWY control vaccination. The CDR3 sequence is CASSLRASGGTDTQYF. The nucleotides are TGTGCCAGCAGTTTACGAGCTAGCGGGGGCACAGATACGCAGTATTTT.